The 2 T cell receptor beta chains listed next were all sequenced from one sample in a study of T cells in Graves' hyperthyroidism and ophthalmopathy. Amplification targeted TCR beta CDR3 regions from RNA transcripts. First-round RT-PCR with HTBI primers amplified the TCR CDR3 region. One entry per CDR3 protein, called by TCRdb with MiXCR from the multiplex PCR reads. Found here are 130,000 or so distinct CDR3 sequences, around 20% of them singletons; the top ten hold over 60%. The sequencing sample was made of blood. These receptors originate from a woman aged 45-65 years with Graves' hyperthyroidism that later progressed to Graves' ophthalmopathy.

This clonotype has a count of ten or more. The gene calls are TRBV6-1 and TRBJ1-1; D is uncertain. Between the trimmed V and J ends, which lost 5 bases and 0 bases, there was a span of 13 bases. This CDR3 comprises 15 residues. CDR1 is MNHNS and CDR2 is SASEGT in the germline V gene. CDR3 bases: TGTGCCAGCAGTTACGGTCCGTTCCTGAACACTGAAGCTTTCTTT. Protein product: CASSYGPFLNTEAFF.

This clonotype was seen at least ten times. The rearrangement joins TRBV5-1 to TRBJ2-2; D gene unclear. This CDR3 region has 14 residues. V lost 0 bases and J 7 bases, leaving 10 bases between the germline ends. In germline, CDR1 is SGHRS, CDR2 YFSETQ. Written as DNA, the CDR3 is TGCGCCAGCAGCTTGGCTCCTTCGATCGGGGAGCTGTTTTTT. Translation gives CASSLAPSIGELFF.